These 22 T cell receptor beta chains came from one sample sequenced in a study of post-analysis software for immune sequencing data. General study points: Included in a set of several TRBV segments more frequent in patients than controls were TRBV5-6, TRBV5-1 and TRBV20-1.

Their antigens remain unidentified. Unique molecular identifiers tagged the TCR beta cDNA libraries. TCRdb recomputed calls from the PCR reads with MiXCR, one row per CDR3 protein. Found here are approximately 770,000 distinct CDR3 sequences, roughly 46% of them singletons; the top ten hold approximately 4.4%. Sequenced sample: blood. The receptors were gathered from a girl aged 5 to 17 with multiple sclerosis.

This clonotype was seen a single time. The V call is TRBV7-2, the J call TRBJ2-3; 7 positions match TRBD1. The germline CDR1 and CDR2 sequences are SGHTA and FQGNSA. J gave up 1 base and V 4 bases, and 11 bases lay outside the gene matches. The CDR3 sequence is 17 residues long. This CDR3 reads CASSSQRTGYRTDTQYF. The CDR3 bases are TGTGCCAGCAGCTCTCAAAGGACAGGCTATCGCACAGATACGCAGTATTTT.

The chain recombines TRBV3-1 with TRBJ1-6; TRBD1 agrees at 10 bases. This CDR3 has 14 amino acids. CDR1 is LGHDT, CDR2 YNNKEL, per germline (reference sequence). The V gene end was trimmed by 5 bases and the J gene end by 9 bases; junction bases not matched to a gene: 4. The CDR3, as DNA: TGTGCCAGCAGCTACCGGGACAGGGGTTCACCCCTCCACTTT. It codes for CASSYRDRGSPLHF.

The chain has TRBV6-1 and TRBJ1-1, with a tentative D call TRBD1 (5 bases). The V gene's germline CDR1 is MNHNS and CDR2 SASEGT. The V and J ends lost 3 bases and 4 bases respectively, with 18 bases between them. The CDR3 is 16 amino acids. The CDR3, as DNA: TGTGCCAGCAGTGAGTCGTGGTTGGGGACCTTCACTGAAGCTTTCTTT. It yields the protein CASSESWLGTFTEAFF.

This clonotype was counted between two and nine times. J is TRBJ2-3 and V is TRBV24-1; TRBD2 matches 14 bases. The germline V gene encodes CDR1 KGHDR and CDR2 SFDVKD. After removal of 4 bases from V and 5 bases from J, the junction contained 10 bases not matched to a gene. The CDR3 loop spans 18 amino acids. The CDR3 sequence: CATSDSMTGTSGRDTQYF. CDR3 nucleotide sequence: TGTGCCACCAGTGACTCGATGACCGGGACTAGCGGGAGAGATACGCAGTATTTT.

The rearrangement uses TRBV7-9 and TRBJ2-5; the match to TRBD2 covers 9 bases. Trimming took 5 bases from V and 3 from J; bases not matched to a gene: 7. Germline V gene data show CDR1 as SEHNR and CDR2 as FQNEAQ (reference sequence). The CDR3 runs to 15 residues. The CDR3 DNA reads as TGTGCCAGCAGCCCCGTAGCGGGAGAGGAAGAGACCCAGTACTTC. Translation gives CASSPVAGEEETQYF.

CDR3 coding DNA: TGTGCCAGCAGTTACGGGTGGGGACTAGAGGTAGAGACCCAGTACTTC. Residues: CASSYGWGLEVETQYF. The chain uses TRBV6-5 and TRBJ2-7; 8 bases align to TRBD2. The J call is in doubt because the DNA end fits TRBJ2-5 better. The length of the CDR3 is 16 residues. Germline CDR1 MNHEY, CDR2 SVGAGI.

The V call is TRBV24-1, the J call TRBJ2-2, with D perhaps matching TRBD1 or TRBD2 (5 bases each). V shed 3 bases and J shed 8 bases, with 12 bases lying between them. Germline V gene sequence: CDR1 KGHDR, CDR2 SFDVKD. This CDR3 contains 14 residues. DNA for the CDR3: TGTGCCACCAGTGATGGGGCAGCGGCGGGGGAGCTGTTTTTT. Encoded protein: CATSDGAAAGELFF.

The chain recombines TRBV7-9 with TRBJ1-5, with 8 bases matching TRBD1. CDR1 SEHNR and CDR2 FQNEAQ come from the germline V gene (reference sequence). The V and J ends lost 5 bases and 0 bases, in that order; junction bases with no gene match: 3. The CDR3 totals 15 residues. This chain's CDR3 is CASSQGASSNQPQHF. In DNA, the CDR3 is TGTGCCAGCAGCCAGGGGGCCTCTAGCAATCAGCCCCAGCATTTT. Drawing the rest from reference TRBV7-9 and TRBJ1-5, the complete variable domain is DTGVSQNPRHKITKRGQNVTFRCDPISEHNRLYWYRQTLGQGPEFLTYFQNEAQLEKSRLLSDRFSAERPKGSFSTLEIQRTEQGDSAMYLCASSQGASSNQPQHFGDGTRLSIL.

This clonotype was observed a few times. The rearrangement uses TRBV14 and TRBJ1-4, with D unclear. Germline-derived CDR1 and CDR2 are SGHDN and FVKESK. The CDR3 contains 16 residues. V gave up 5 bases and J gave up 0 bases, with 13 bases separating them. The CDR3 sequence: CASSESLWATNEKLFF. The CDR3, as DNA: TGTGCCAGCAGCGAGTCCCTATGGGCAACTAATGAAAAACTGTTTTTT.

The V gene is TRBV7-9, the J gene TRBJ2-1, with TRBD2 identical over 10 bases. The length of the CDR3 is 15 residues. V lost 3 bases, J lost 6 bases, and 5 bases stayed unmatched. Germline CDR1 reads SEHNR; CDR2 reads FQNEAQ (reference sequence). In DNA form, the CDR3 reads TGTGCCAGCAGCTTCCCTAGCGGGAGTGTCAATGAGCAGTTCTTC. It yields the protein CASSFPSGSVNEQFF.

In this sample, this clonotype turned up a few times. The CDR3 DNA sequence: TGTGCCAGCACTACAGGCCCCTACAATGAGCAGTTCTTC. Its translation is CASTTGPYNEQFF. The chain employs TRBV12-3 or TRBV12-4 and TRBJ2-1, with D possibly matching TRBD1 (5 bases). The length of the CDR3 is 13 residues. V dropped 7 bases and J dropped 2 bases, with 9 bases sitting between them.

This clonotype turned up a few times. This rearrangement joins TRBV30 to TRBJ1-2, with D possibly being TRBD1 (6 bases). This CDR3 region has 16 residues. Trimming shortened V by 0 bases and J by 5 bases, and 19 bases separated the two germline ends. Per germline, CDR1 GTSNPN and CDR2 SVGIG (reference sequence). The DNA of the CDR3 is TGTGCCTGGAGTGTTATCTCGGACAGCTACCCTTATGGCTACACCTTC. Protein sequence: CAWSVISDSYPYGYTF.

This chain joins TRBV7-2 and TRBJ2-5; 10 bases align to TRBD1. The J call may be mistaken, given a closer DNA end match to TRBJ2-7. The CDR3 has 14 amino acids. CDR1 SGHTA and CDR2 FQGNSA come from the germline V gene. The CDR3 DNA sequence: TGTGCCAGTTCGGGGACAGGGGCGGTCTACGAGCAGTACTTC. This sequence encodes CASSGTGAVYEQYF.

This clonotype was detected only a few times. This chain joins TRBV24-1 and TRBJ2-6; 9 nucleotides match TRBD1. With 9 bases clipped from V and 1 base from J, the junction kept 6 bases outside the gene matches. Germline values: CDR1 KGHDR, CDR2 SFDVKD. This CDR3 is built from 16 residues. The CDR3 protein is CATEGQGRSGANVLTF. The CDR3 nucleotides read TGTGCCACCGAGGGACAGGGAAGGTCTGGGGCCAACGTCCTGACTTTC.

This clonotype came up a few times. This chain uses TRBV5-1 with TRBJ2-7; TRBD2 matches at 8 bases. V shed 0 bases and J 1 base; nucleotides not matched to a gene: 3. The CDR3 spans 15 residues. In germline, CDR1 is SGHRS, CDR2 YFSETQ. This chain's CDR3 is CASSLESGRSYEQYF. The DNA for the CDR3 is TGCGCCAGCAGCTTGGAAAGCGGGAGATCCTACGAGCAGTACTTC.

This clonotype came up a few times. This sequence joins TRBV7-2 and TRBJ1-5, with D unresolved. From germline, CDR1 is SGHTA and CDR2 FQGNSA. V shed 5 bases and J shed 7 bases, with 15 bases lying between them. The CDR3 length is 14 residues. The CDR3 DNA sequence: TGTGCCAGCAGCCCCGCGGCCGGATCGCAGCCCCAGCATTTT. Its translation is CASSPAAGSQPQHF. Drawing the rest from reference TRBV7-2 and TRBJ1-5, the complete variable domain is GAGVSQSPSNKVTEKGKDVELRCDPISGHTALYWYRQSLGQGLEFLIYFQGNSAPDKSGLPSDRFSAERTGGSVSTLTIQRTQQEDSAVYLCASSPAAGSQPQHFGDGTRLSIL.

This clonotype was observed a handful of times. CDR3 amino acids: CASPHLGDEQYF. The CDR3 DNA reads TGTGCCAGCCCCCACTTGGGGGACGAGCAGTACTTC. The V call is TRBV27, the J call TRBJ2-7; the D gene could be TRBD1 or TRBD2 (5 bases each). The CDR3 consists of 12 residues. Trimming removed 8 bases at V and 5 bases at J, with 13 bases between. Germline loops: CDR1 MNHEY, CDR2 SMNVEV (reference sequence).

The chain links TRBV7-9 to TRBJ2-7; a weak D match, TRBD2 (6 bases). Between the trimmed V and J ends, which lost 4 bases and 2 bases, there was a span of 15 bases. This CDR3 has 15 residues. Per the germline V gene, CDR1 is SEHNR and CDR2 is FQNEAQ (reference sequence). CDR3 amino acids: CASSWGDQGAYEQYF. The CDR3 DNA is TGTGCCAGCAGCTGGGGGGATCAGGGAGCCTACGAGCAGTACTTC.

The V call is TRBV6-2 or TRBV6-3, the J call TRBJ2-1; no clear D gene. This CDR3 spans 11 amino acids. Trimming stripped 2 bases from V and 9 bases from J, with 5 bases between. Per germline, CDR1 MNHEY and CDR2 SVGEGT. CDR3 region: CASSYNGEQFF. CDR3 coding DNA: TGTGCCAGCAGTTACAACGGTGAGCAGTTCTTC.

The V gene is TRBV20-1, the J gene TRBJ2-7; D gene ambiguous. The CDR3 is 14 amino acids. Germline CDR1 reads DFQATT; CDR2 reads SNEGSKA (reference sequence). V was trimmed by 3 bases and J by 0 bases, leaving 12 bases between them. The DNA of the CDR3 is TGCAGTGCTAGGTCCTACTCCAACTCCTACGAGCAGTACTTC. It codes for CSARSYSNSYEQYF.

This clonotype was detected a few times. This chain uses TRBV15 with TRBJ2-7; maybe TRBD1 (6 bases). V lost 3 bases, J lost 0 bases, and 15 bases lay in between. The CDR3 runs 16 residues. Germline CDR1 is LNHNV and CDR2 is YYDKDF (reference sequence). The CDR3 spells CATSSRGTLNSYEQYF. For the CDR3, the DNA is TGTGCCACCAGCAGCCGTGGGACACTAAACTCCTACGAGCAGTACTTC.

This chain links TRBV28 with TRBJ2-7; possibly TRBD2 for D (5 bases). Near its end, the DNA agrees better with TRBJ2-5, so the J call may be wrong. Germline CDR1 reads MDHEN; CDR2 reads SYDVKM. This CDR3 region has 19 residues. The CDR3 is CASSLAANAPIRGEETQYF. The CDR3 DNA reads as TGTGCCAGCAGTTTAGCAGCGAACGCACCAATTCGGGGAGAAGAGACCCAGTACTTC.